These 20 T cell receptor beta chains share one sample of origin, sequenced in a study of tumor-infiltrating lymphocytes in primary liver carcinoma. The tissue used was unsorted bulk material of about 19-34 mg. RNA and DNA were co-extracted from it with the AllPrep DNA/RNA mini kit. From roughly 500 ng total RNA, TCR beta cDNA was generated with a primer in the constant region. It was through three nested multiplex PCR rounds of slightly modified ARM-PCR that TCR beta libraries arose. TRBV1-TRBV30 forward primers and a C-beta reverse primer were used in the first two PCR rounds, which each ran for around 11 cycles. TCRdb reprocessed the multiplex PCR reads via MiXCR and lists one record per CDR3 protein. The sample has about 190,000 distinct CDR3 sequences; 85% are singletons. Sample: tumor tissue from primary liver carcinoma. The receptors come from a man between 40 and 49 years old with primary liver carcinoma and hepatitis B virus infection.

The chain couples TRBV6-6 to TRBJ1-1, with TRBD1 matching 8 bases. CDR3 size: 13 residues. Losses at the gene ends were 10 bases for V and 5 bases for J; bases not matched to a gene: 9. Per the germline V gene, CDR1 is MNHNY and CDR2 is SVGAGI (reference sequence). This chain's CDR3 is CANSTGGSTEAFF. The DNA for the CDR3 is TGTGCCAATAGCACAGGGGGGAGTACTGAAGCTTTCTTT.

A word on this clonotype: The conserved phenylalanine or tryptophan normally closing the CDR3 is absent here, so this likely arose from a read error. The chain combines TRBV7-9 with TRBJ1-1; no clear D. CDR3 length: 13 residues. Germline V gene lookup returns CDR1 SEHNR and CDR2 FQNEAQ (reference sequence). Trimming took 2 bases from V and 1 from J, leaving 5 bases between them. CDR3 nucleotide sequence: TGTGCCAGCAGCTTATTCGCGAACACTGAAGCTTTCGTT. It yields the protein CASSLFANTEAFV.

With respect to this clonotype: Likely a read error: the CDR3 ends without its conserved phenylalanine or tryptophan. The CDR3 bases are TGTGGCAGCAGCTCTAACAGGAACTCTTACGAGCAGTACTTG. Its translation: CGSSSNRNSYEQYL. This chain joins TRBV11-2 and TRBJ2-7; the D gene is possibly TRBD1 (5 bases). The germline V gene has CDR1 SGHAT and CDR2 FQNNGV. The CDR3 extends over 14 amino acids.

The rearrangement links TRBV20-1 to TRBJ2-3, with D tentatively TRBD2 (6 bases). The CDR3 is 15 residues long. With 7 bases removed from V and 2 bases from J, the gap between germline ends came to 19 bases. Germline V gives CDR1 DFQATT, CDR2 SNEGSKA (reference sequence). CDR3 in amino acids: CSGGRRAGSTDTQYF. CDR3 coding DNA: TGCAGTGGGGGGAGGAGGGCGGGATCCACAGATACGCAGTATTTT.

On this clonotype itself: A much larger clone differs from this one at a single base, so this may be a read error. V usage is TRBV13 and J usage is TRBJ2-1; TRBD1 might be the D (6 bases). The CDR3 runs to 16 residues. The germline V gene has CDR1 PRHDT and CDR2 FYEKMQ (reference sequence). The CDR3 DNA reads as TGTGCCAGCAGCTTTTTCAGGGGTACCCATTACAATAAGCAGTTCTTC. Protein sequence: CASSFFRGTHYNKQFF. The variable domain in full, completed from reference TRBV13 and TRBJ2-1, reads AAGVIQSPRHLIKEKRETATLKCYPIPRHDTVYWYQQGPGQDPQFLISFYEKMQSDKGSIPDRFSAQQFSDYHSELNMSSLELGDSALYFCASSFFRGTHYNKQFFGPGTRLTVL.

For this clonotype: A junction end diverges from the germline sequence, so it may reflect a read error. V gene TRBV29-1 combines with J gene TRBJ1-5; D gene unclear. This CDR3 region has 13 residues. CDR1 and CDR2 (germline): SQVTM, ANQGSEA. The CDR3 spells CSVLGEINLPQHF. In DNA form, the CDR3 reads TGCAGCGTTCTCGGAGAGATCAATCTGCCCCAGCATTTT.

Worth noting for this clonotype: The junction differs from germline at one of its ends, possibly a read error. The chain couples TRBV11-2 to TRBJ2-6; D possibly corresponds to TRBD2 (5 bases). This CDR3 has 15 residues. Germline V gene lookup returns CDR1 SGHAT and CDR2 FQNNGV. CDR3 residues: CAAQRPRSGVNILTF. The CDR3 DNA is TGTGCCGCCCAGCGGCCGCGATCTGGGGTCAACATCCTGACTTTC.

The chain has TRBV12-3 or TRBV12-4 and TRBJ2-3; possible D gene TRBD2, 5 bases. The V and J ends lost 5 bases and 4 bases respectively, with 13 bases between them. CDR3 size: 14 residues. The DNA of the CDR3 is TGTGCCAGCAGTCCTAGAGGGTCTTCAGATACGCAGTATTTT. Translating it yields CASSPRGSSDTQYF.

Note on this clonotype: One junction end disagrees with the germline gene, perhaps due to a read error. The V call is TRBV12-3 or TRBV12-4, the J call TRBJ1-5; possible D gene TRBD1, 5 bases. The CDR3 has 15 amino acids. CDR3 bases: TGTGACAGCACGCGGGGCACCACAATAAATCATCCCCAGCATTTT. It specifies CDSTRGTTINHPQHF.

Note on this clonotype: The junction departs from germline at one end; a sequencing error may be responsible. The chain is built from TRBV7-8 and TRBJ2-7, with D maybe TRBD1 (6 bases). Germline-derived CDR1 and CDR2 are SGHVS and FQNEAQ. The length of the CDR3 is 14 residues. The DNA of the CDR3 is TGTGCGAGCAACCCGAGGGACATCCGCTACGAGCAGTACTTC. This translates into CASNPRDIRYEQYF.

The chain carries TRBV5-1 and TRBJ2-7; 9 bases agree with TRBD2. The V gene end was trimmed by 4 bases and the J gene end by 3 bases; junction bases not matched to a gene: 5. This CDR3 comprises 14 residues. Germline-derived CDR1 and CDR2 are SGHRS and YFSETQ. The CDR3 here is CASSHSGSSYEQYF. CDR3 DNA sequence: TGCGCCAGCAGCCATAGCGGGAGCAGCTACGAGCAGTACTTC.

This chain uses TRBV6-2 or TRBV6-3 with TRBJ1-1; D uncertain. Trimming shortened V by 5 bases and J by 9 bases, and 10 bases separated the two germline ends. The CDR3 spans 11 residues. Germline CDR1 is MNHEY and CDR2 is SVGEGT. The CDR3 sequence is CASSGVAKAFF. CDR3 in DNA: TGTGCCAGCAGTGGGGTAGCAAAAGCTTTCTTT.

The genes are TRBV29-1 and TRBJ2-1, with 9 bases aligning to TRBD2. V gave up 4 bases and J gave up 9 bases; unmatched junction bases: 13. The CDR3 extends over 15 amino acids. Per the germline V gene, CDR1 is SQVTM and CDR2 is ANQGSEA. CDR3 amino acids: CSVALVAGVTAEQFF. CDR3 sequence (DNA): TGCAGCGTTGCCCTTGTAGCGGGGGTGACCGCTGAGCAGTTCTTC.

The chain is built from TRBV5-5 and TRBJ1-5; 8 bases are a match to TRBD1. This CDR3 contains 15 residues. V was clipped by 4 bases and J by 11 bases; unmatched bases: 14. Looked up from germline, CDR1 is SGHKS and CDR2 is YYEKEE (reference sequence). Here the CDR3 DNA reads TGTGCCAGCAGCGTTTCTGATACAGGGGGGCAGTCCCAGCATTTT. This sequence encodes CASSVSDTGGQSQHF.

Concerning this clonotype itself: A much more abundant neighbour one base away suggests this may be a read error. The chain is built from TRBV30 and TRBJ2-1; 7 bases are shared with TRBD2. Looked up from germline, CDR1 is GTSNPN and CDR2 is SVGIG (reference sequence). Trimming cost V 4 bases and J 9 bases; bases outside gene matches: 15. The CDR3 sequence is 15 residues long. In DNA form, the CDR3 reads TGTGCCTGGAATCTTCCGGGGCATGGGGAGGGTGAGCAGTTCTTC. Amino acid sequence: CAWNLPGHGEGEQFF.

This chain links TRBV29-1 with TRBJ1-1; unclear D gene. Between the trimmed V and J ends, which lost 7 bases and 0 bases, there was a span of 18 bases. Germline CDR1 SQVTM, CDR2 ANQGSEA. This CDR3 comprises 15 residues. The CDR3, as DNA: TGCAGCGGCAATGAGAGATGCGGAATGAACACTGAAGCTTTCTTT. This translates into CSGNERCGMNTEAFF.

The chain is built from TRBV6-1 and TRBJ2-3; 9 nucleotides line up with TRBD2. CDR1 is MNHNS, CDR2 SASEGT, per germline. There are 16 residues in the CDR3. Losses at the gene ends were 9 bases for V and 8 bases for J; bases not matched to a gene: 18. CDR3 in DNA: TGTGCCAGTGCTCAACGACGGGGACTAGCACACGGTACGCAGTATTTT. It encodes CASAQRRGLAHGTQYF.

A remark on this clonotype: This may come from a read error, since a much larger clone is one base off. The chain uses TRBV28 and TRBJ2-1, with a possible D match to TRBD2 (6 bases). This CDR3 region has 14 residues. V lost 6 bases and J lost 8, with 17 bases in between. Germline V gene data show CDR1 as MDHEN and CDR2 as SYDVKM. The CDR3 is CASRPRGSTHEQFF. DNA for the CDR3: TGTGCCAGCAGACCTCGGGGGTCCACCCATGAGCAGTTCTTC.

As for this clonotype: One end of the junction fails to match germline, which may point to a read error. The chain is built from TRBV10-2 and TRBJ1-6; D is unclear. Germline lookup yields CDR1 WSHSY and CDR2 SAAADI. This CDR3 region has 14 residues. CDR3: CASCESTVNSPIHF. DNA for the CDR3: TGCGCCAGCTGTGAGTCCACGGTTAATTCACCCATCCACTTT.

As concerns this clonotype: The CDR3 end shows no conserved phenylalanine or tryptophan, and so a read error is likely. This chain uses TRBV11-2 with TRBJ2-3; D gene uncertain. Germline CDR1 reads SGHAT; CDR2 reads FQNNGV. The V end was cut by 1 base, the J end by 5 bases, with 16 bases between. This CDR3 region has 16 residues. DNA for the CDR3: TGTGCCAGCAGCTTAGTAGTTGGACGGGCGATAGATACGCAGTATTAT. Its protein is CASSLVVGRAIDTQYY.